The source of this TCR beta chain is a study of cytomegalovirus exposure and HLA in healthy donors. With 60 Vbeta and 13 Jbeta primers, the PCR was carried out. Produced via immunoSEQ multiplex PCR; TCRdb's table is partial and in-frame only. With 95,000 to 150,000 clones in the sample, the ten largest clones hold 1%. The CDR3 totals 15 residues. V was pared by 6 bases and J by 4 bases, with 18 bases between. Looked up from germline, CDR1 is MNHNS and CDR2 is SASEGT. The sequencing input was PBMCs. V usage is TRBV6-1 and J usage is TRBJ1-2; D is uncertain. The clonotype comes from a man between 18 and 35 years old in good health and CMV-seronegative. The CDR3 here is CASRGRAPVAYGYTF. The CDR3 DNA reads TGTGCCAGCAGAGGGAGGGCCCCCGTTGCCTATGGCTACACCTTC.